This TCR beta chain comes out of a study of blood T cell repertoires in COVID-19. Study details: In each case, the material was cDNA or gDNA derived from T cells, B-cell-depleted T cells, or PBMCs.

In the original analysis: How many nucleated cells were present was estimated from reference gene primer amplification. Produced via immunoSEQ multiplex PCR; TCRdb's table is partial and in-frame only. From that table come the V and J calls and clone size; the DNA was used to work out D and trimming. The table includes under 95,000 clones, about 80% detected once. The TCR sequence derives from a man in his fifties or sixties with active or convalescent COVID-19. What was sequenced was peripheral blood.

The DNA for the CDR3 is TGTGCCACAAGGGGCGACGGCTTCAATCAGCCCCAGCATTTT. Its protein product is CATRGDGFNQPQHF. The J gene is TRBJ1-5, the V gene TRBV15; tentative D call: TRBD1 (5 bases). This CDR3 comprises 14 residues. CDR1 and CDR2 from the germline V gene are LNHNV and YYDKDF (reference sequence). Trimming shortened V by 9 bases and J by 3 bases, and 15 bases separated the two germline ends. Looking up the rest from reference TRBV15 and TRBJ1-5 gives the full variable domain: DAMVIQNPRYQVTQFGKPVTLSCSQTLNHNVMYWYQQKSSQAPKLLFHYYDKDFNNEADTPDNFQSRRPNTSFCFLDIRSPGLGDTAMYLCATRGDGFNQPQHFGDGTRLSIL.